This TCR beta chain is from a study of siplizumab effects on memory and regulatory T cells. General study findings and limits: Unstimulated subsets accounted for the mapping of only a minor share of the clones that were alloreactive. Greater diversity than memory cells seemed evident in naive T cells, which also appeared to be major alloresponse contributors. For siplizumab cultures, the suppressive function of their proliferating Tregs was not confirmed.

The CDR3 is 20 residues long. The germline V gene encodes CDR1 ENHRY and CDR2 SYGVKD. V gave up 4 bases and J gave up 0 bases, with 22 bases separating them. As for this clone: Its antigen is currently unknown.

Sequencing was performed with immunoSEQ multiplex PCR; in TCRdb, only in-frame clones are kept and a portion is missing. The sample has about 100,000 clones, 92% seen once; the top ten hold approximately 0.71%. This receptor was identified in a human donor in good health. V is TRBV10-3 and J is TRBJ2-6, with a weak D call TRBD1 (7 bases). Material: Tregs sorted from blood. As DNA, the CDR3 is TGTGCCATCAGTGCGAGCGGGTCCCCGGGACAGAGCTCTGGGGCCAACGTCCTGACTTTC. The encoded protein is CAISASGSPGQSSGANVLTF.